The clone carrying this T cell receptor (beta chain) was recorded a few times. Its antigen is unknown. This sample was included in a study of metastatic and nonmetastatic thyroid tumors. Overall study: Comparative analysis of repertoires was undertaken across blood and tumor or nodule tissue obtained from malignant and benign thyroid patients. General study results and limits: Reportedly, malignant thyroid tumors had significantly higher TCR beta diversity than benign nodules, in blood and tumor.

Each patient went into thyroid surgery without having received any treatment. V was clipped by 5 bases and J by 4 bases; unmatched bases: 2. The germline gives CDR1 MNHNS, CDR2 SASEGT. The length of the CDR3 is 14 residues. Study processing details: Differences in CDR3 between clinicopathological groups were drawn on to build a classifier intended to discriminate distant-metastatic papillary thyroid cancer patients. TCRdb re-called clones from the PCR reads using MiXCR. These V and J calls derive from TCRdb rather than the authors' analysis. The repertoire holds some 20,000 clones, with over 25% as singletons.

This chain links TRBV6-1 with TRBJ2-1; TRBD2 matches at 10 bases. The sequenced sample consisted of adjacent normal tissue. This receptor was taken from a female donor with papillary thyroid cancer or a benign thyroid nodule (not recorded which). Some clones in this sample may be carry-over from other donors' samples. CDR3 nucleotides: TGTGCCAGCAGTCTAGCGGGAGCATACAATGAGCAGTTCTTC. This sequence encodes CASSLAGAYNEQFF.